These 3 T cell receptor beta chains originate from one sample sequenced in a study of blood T cell repertoires in COVID-19. Using immunoSEQ multiplex PCR, the repertoire was profiled, and TCRdb retains in-frame clones only, with some absent. The table records under 350,000 clones, around nine tenths of them present only once. The sequenced sample consisted of PBMCs or T cells enriched from blood (not recorded which). The source is a woman aged 18 to 35 who had recovered from COVID-19.

Written as DNA, the CDR3 is TGTGCCTGGATGCAGGGTACGAATTCACCCCTCCACTTT. Translation: CAWMQGTNSPLHF. This chain connects TRBV30 to TRBJ1-6, with D possibly being TRBD1 (5 bases). This CDR3 is built from 13 residues. V dropped 4 bases and J dropped 7 bases, with 11 bases sitting between them. Germline CDR1 GTSNPN, CDR2 SVGIG (reference sequence).

The rearrangement joins TRBV30 to TRBJ1-6; D is possibly TRBD1 (5 bases). The CDR3 spans 17 residues. V shed 0 bases and J shed 3 bases, with 15 bases lying between them. CDR1 GTSNPN and CDR2 SVGIG come from the germline V gene (reference sequence). CDR3 in amino acids: CAWSVSRVRDYNSPLHF. The DNA for the CDR3 is TGTGCCTGGAGTGTGAGCAGGGTCAGAGACTATAATTCACCCCTCCACTTT.

This rearrangement joins TRBV10-1 to TRBJ2-2; the match to TRBD2 covers 7 bases. The CDR3 runs to 16 residues. The V segment lost 0 bases and the J segment 5 bases; nucleotides outside the gene matches: 6. CDR1 is WNHNN and CDR2 is SYGVQD in the germline V gene (reference sequence). The CDR3 loop reads CASSESKRGGTGELFF. CDR3 nucleotides: TGCGCCAGCAGTGAGTCGAAACGGGGAGGGACCGGGGAGCTGTTTTTT.